A single sample gave rise to the 21 T cell receptor beta chains below, sequenced in a study of blood T cell repertoires in COVID-19. TCRdb's copy holds only in-frame clones and misses some; the assay was immunoSEQ multiplex PCR. Of 150,000 to 190,000 clones detected, 88% appear once; the ten largest clones hold 2.4%. Source material: peripheral blood. Receptors originate from a woman in her sixties or seventies with acute or convalescent COVID-19.

CDR3 in DNA: TGTGCCAGCAGTCCATCGATAAACGGGGGCTACACCTTC. This translates into CASSPSINGGYTF. The genes are TRBV12-3 or TRBV12-4 and TRBJ1-2; D not certain. The V gene lost 5 bases and the J gene lost 8 bases, with 15 bases spanning the gap. The CDR3 runs to 13 residues.

The chain employs TRBV15 and TRBJ2-2; D is possibly TRBD1 (6 bases). CDR1 and CDR2 (germline): LNHNV, YYDKDF (reference sequence). The ends were cut back, 0 bases at V and 7 bases at J, with 15 bases in the middle. This CDR3 region has 16 residues. In DNA form, the CDR3 reads TGTGCCACCAGCAGAGATAATGGGGGCTGGAACGGGGAGCTGTTTTTT. It yields the protein CATSRDNGGWNGELFF.

The chain combines TRBV19 with TRBJ1-2; D not certain. In germline, CDR1 is LNHDA, CDR2 SQIVND (reference sequence). This CDR3 has 17 amino acids. Trimming pared 4 bases from V and 4 bases from J, leaving 22 bases between. The CDR3: CASSRGSIGSGVYGYTF. CDR3 DNA: TGTGCCAGTAGTAGGGGATCGATAGGGAGTGGGGTCTATGGCTACACCTTC.

The rearrangement uses TRBV2 and TRBJ2-4, with TRBD1 identical over 8 bases. V lost 2 bases to trimming and J lost 0 bases; unmatched junction nucleotides: 3. The length of the CDR3 is 16 residues. Germline V CDR1 and CDR2: SNHLY, FYNNEI. The DNA of the CDR3 is TGTGCCAGCAGTGAAAACAGGGGGATAGCCAAAAACATTCAGTACTTC. Its translation: CASSENRGIAKNIQYF.

V gene TRBV7-2 combines with J gene TRBJ1-5; 8 positions agree with TRBD1. Per germline, CDR1 SGHTA and CDR2 FQGNSA. This CDR3 has 13 amino acids. J lost 6 bases, V lost 6 bases, and 4 bases had no gene match. The CDR3 is CASRDRDSQPQHF. The CDR3 region has the DNA TGTGCCAGCAGGGACAGGGACTCTCAGCCCCAGCATTTT. Filled out from reference TRBV7-2 and TRBJ1-5, the complete variable domain reads GAGVSQSPSNKVTEKGKDVELRCDPISGHTALYWYRQSLGQGLEFLIYFQGNSAPDKSGLPSDRFSAERTGGSVSTLTIQRTQQEDSAVYLCASRDRDSQPQHFGDGTRLSIL.

This chain uses TRBV6-1 with TRBJ1-5; a possible D gene is TRBD1 (5 bases). Germline V lookup: CDR1 MNHNS, CDR2 SASEGT. The CDR3 loop spans 16 amino acids. V shed 4 bases and J shed 3 bases, with 16 bases lying between them. The CDR3 DNA is TGTGCCAGCAGTGGCCGTGGCAGGGAAGCCAATCAGCCCCAGCATTTT. Its translation: CASSGRGREANQPQHF.

The chain combines TRBV5-1 with TRBJ1-3; possible D gene TRBD1, 5 bases. Germline lookup yields CDR1 SGHRS and CDR2 YFSETQ. CDR3 length: 17 amino acids. V lost 3 bases and J lost 0, with 16 bases in between. DNA of the CDR3: TGCGCCAGCAGCTCAGAAGGGGTAGGCTTCTCTGGAAACACCATATATTTT. Translation: CASSSEGVGFSGNTIYF. The full variable domain, with the rest looked up from reference TRBV5-1 and TRBJ1-3, is KAGVTQTPRYLIKTRGQQVTLSCSPISGHRSVSWYQQTPGQGLQFLFEYFSETQRNKGNFPGRFSGRQFSNSRSEMNVSTLELGDSALYLCASSSEGVGFSGNTIYFGEGSWLTVV.

V is TRBV3-1 (or the pseudogene TRBV3-2) and J is TRBJ2-3; 10 nucleotides agree with TRBD1. Germline V gives CDR1 LGHDT, CDR2 YNNKEL (reference sequence). This CDR3 contains 16 residues. Trimming took 4 bases from V and 3 from J; bases not matched to a gene: 7. In DNA form, the CDR3 reads TGTGCCAGCAGCCTGCGACAGGGGGCGCGAACAGATACGCAGTATTTT. It specifies CASSLRQGARTDTQYF.

This clone was observed a handful of times. The genes are TRBV7-9 and TRBJ2-2, with 8 bases lining up with TRBD1. The V gene end was trimmed by 5 bases and the J gene end by 5 bases; junction bases not matched to a gene: 13. The CDR3 has 17 amino acids. Looked up from germline, CDR1 is SEHNR and CDR2 is FQNEAQ (reference sequence). For the CDR3, the DNA is TGTGCCAGCAGCCGCGACAGGGGAGGATCGGGGACCGGGGAGCTGTTTTTT. Its translation: CASSRDRGGSGTGELFF.

V gene TRBV3-1 (or the pseudogene TRBV3-2) combines with J gene TRBJ2-6; 8 nucleotides line up with TRBD1. The CDR3 totals 18 residues. Looked up from germline, CDR1 is LGHDT and CDR2 is YNNKEL (reference sequence). V trimming: 1 base; J trimming: 2 bases; junction bases outside the gene matches: 7. CDR3 protein: CASSQVGQARAGANVLTF. For the CDR3, the DNA is TGTGCCAGCAGCCAAGTGGGACAGGCTCGGGCTGGGGCCAACGTCCTGACTTTC.

The V and J genes are TRBV4-2 and TRBJ1-1; TRBD1 matches 9 bases. V shed 4 bases and J 10 bases; nucleotides not matched to a gene: 4. CDR3 size: 12 residues. Per germline, CDR1 LGHNA and CDR2 YNFKEQ. CDR3: CASSPQDRGAFF. As DNA, the CDR3 is TGTGCCAGCAGCCCACAGGACAGGGGAGCTTTCTTT.

This chain connects TRBV18 to TRBJ1-2; possibly TRBD1 for D (5 bases). The CDR3 covers 16 residues. From germline, CDR1 is KGHSH and CDR2 LQKENI. With 3 bases removed from V and 7 bases from J, the gap between germline ends came to 21 bases. The CDR3 reads CASSPVGGFTSGGYTF. The CDR3 bases are TGTGCCAGCTCACCGGTCGGGGGTTTCACCTCCGGTGGCTACACCTTC.

The CDR3 spells CASTHSDRTGGYTF. CDR3 coding DNA: TGTGCCAGTACCCACTCGGACAGAACGGGAGGCTACACCTTC. The chain uses TRBV19 and TRBJ1-2, with D tentatively TRBD1 (6 bases). Germline values: CDR1 LNHDA, CDR2 SQIVND (reference sequence). The V gene lost 7 bases and the J gene lost 8 bases, with 20 bases spanning the gap. The CDR3 covers 14 residues.

This clone was observed a few times. The chain joins TRBV5-6 to TRBJ1-5; the match to TRBD1 covers 9 bases. The CDR3 length is 16 residues. With 2 bases clipped from V and 3 bases from J, the junction kept 6 bases outside the gene matches. Germline V gene lookup returns CDR1 SGHDT and CDR2 YYEEEE. CDR3 region: CASSLRGQGLNQPQHF. CDR3 bases: TGTGCCAGCAGCTTACGGGGACAGGGTCTCAATCAGCCCCAGCATTTT.

The chain recombines TRBV5-6 with TRBJ2-1; the D is unclear. Trimming removed 5 bases at V and 0 bases at J, with 12 bases between. The length of the CDR3 is 15 residues. Looked up from germline, CDR1 is SGHDT and CDR2 is YYEEEE. CDR3 nucleotide sequence: TGTGCCAGCAGTTATGACCGGAGCTCCTACAATGAGCAGTTCTTC. Its protein product is CASSYDRSSYNEQFF. The entire variable domain, with the rest obtained from reference TRBV5-6 and TRBJ2-1, is as follows: DAGVTQSPTHLIKTRGQQVTLRCSPKSGHDTVSWYQQALGQGPQFIFQYYEEEERQRGNFPDRFSGHQFPNYSSELNVNALLLGDSALYLCASSYDRSSYNEQFFGPGTRLTVL.

This rearrangement joins TRBV6-5 to TRBJ2-7; 8 bases agree with TRBD1. J gave up 3 bases and V 6 bases, and 4 bases lay outside the gene matches. Germline V CDR1 and CDR2: MNHEY, SVGAGI. CDR3 length: 13 residues. DNA of the CDR3: TGTGCCAGCAGGGACAGGGACCTCTACGAGCAGTACGTC. This codes for CASRDRDLYEQYV.

This rearrangement joins TRBV7-9 to TRBJ1-2; the match to TRBD1 covers 9 bases. Germline assignment: CDR1 SEHNR and CDR2 FQNEAQ (reference sequence). The CDR3 is 16 amino acids. With 1 base clipped from V and 6 bases from J, the junction kept 9 bases outside the gene matches. DNA for the CDR3: TGTGCCAGCAGCTTAGACGGACAGGGGCAATCTCATGGCTACACCTTC. The encoded protein is CASSLDGQGQSHGYTF.

The chain is built from TRBV19 and TRBJ1-5; 7 nucleotides match TRBD1. The germline gives CDR1 LNHDA, CDR2 SQIVND (reference sequence). The ends lost 6 bases at V and 3 bases at J; junction bases unmatched: 5. The CDR3 loop spans 14 amino acids. CDR3 bases: TGTGCCAGTAGCACCGGGACAGCCAATCAGCCCCAGCATTTT. Translation gives CASSTGTANQPQHF.

V gene TRBV10-3 combines with J gene TRBJ1-1; 8 bases agree with TRBD1. The germline gives CDR1 ENHRY, CDR2 SYGVKD. This CDR3 has 12 amino acids. Germline trimming cut 10 bases from V and 4 bases from J; bases unmatched to any gene: 5. The CDR3 DNA reads as TGTGCCACCGGGACAGGCGGCACTGAAGCTTTCTTT. It codes for CATGTGGTEAFF.

The rearrangement links TRBV6-5 to TRBJ2-1; 9 nucleotides agree with TRBD2. J lost 7 bases, V lost 5 bases, and 9 bases had no gene match. Germline CDR1 reads MNHEY; CDR2 reads SVGAGI. This CDR3 has 15 residues. The CDR3 protein is CASSPRAGGRNEQFF. CDR3 DNA sequence: TGTGCCAGCAGTCCCCGGGCGGGGGGGCGGAATGAGCAGTTCTTC.

This sequence joins TRBV25-1 and TRBJ2-1, with D possibly being TRBD2 (5 bases). Trimming shortened V by 2 bases and J by 2 bases, and 10 bases separated the two germline ends. The germline gives CDR1 MGHDK, CDR2 SYGVNS. This CDR3 comprises 15 residues. The CDR3 DNA follows: TGTGCCAGCAGTGAAGCGACTACGACCTACAATGAGCAGTTCTTC. It encodes CASSEATTTYNEQFF.